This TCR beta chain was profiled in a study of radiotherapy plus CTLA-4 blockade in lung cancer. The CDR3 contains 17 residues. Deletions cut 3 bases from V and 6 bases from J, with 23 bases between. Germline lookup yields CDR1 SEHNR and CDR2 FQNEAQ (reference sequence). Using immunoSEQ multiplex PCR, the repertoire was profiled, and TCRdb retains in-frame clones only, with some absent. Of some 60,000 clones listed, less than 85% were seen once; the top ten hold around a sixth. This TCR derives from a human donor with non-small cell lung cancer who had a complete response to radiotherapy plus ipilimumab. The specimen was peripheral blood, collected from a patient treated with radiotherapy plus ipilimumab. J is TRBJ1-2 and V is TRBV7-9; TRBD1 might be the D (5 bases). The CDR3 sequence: CASSLTPGTSENDGYTF. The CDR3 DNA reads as TGTGCCAGCAGCTTGACGCCCGGGACTAGCGAGAACGATGGCTACACCTTC.